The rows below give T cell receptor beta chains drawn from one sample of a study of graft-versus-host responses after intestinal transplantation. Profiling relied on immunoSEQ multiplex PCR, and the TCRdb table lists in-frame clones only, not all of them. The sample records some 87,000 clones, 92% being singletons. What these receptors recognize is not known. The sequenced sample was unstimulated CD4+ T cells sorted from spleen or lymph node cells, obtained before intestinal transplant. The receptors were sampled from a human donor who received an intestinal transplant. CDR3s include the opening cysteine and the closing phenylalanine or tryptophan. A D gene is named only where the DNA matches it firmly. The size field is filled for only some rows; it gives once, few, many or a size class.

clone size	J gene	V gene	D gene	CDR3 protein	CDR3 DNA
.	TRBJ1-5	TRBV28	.	CASTPRDRLGQPQHF	TGTGCCAGCACCCCCCGAGACCGACTGGGGCAGCCCCAGCATTTT
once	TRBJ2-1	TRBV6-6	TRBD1	CASRANRGQGLDEQFF	TGTGCCAGCAGGGCTAACCGGGGACAGGGGCTGGATGAGCAGTTCTTC
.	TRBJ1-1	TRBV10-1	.	CASSESSVAGHTEAFF	TGCGCCAGCAGTGAGTCTAGTGTGGCGGGGCACACTGAAGCTTTCTTT
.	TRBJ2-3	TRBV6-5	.	CASSYHRATDTQYF	TGTGCCAGCAGTTACCACAGGGCCACAGATACGCAGTATTTT
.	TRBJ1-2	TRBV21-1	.	CASSSPGDYGYTF	TGTGCCAGCAGCAGCCCAGGGGACTATGGCTACACCTTC
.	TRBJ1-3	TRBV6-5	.	CASSYSSGNSGNTIYF	TGTGCCAGCAGTTACTCGAGCGGGAACTCTGGAAACACCATATATTTT
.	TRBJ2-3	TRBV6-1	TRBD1	CASSQGGTPDTQYF	TGTGCCAGCAGTCAAGGGGGCACACCAGATACGCAGTATTTT
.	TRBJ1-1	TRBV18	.	CASSPPSRSTEAFF	TGTGCCAGCTCACCACCGAGTAGGTCGACTGAAGCTTTCTTT
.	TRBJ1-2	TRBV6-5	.	CASRERYGYTF	TGTGCCAGCAGAGAAAGGTATGGCTACACCTTC
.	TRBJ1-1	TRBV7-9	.	CASSLNQVRSSNTEAFF	TGTGCCAGCAGCTTAAATCAGGTACGGAGTTCGAACACTGAAGCTTTCTTT
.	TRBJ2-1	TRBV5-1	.	CASSLAPDNEQFF	TGCGCCAGCAGCTTGGCACCGGACAATGAGCAGTTCTTC
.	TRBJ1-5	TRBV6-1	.	CASSSKGGNQPQHF	TGTGCCAGCAGTTCTAAAGGGGGCAATCAGCCCCAGCATTTT
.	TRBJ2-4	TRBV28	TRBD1	CASSPRTGTNIQYF	TGTGCCAGCAGTCCTCGGACAGGGACAAACATTCAGTACTTC
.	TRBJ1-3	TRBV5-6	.	CASRSHRAGGNTIYF	TGTGCCAGCAGGTCCCACAGGGCTGGGGGAAACACCATATATTTT
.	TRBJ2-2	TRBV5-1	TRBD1	CASSLTGQGFPGELFF	TGCGCCAGCAGCCTGACGGGACAGGGGTTTCCCGGGGAGCTGTTTTTT
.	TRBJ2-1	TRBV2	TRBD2	CASSPLAGALNEQFF	TGTGCCAGCAGCCCCCTAGCGGGAGCCCTTAATGAGCAGTTCTTC
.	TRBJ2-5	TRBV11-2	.	CASSLSGRETQYF	TGTGCCAGCAGCTTAAGTGGAAGGGAGACCCAGTACTTC
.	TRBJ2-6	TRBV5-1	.	CASSLAWGSGANVLTF	TGCGCCAGCAGCTTGGCTTGGGGCTCTGGGGCCAACGTCCTGACTTTC
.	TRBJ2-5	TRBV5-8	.	CASSLIRRDGAFRAQETQYF	TGTGCCAGCAGCTTGATTCGCCGAGATGGGGCCTTTCGAGCCCAAGAGACCCAGTACTTC
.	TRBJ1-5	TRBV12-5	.	CASRNFEALLETQHF	TGTGCTAGTCGGAACTTTGAGGCGTTGCTTGAGACCCAGCATTTT
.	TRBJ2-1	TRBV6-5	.	CASSQISPSYNEQFF	TGTGCCAGCAGCCAAATTAGCCCATCCTACAATGAGCAGTTCTTC
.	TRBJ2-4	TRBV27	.	CASSSGVAKNIQYF	TGTGCCAGCAGTTCTGGGGTAGCCAAAAACATTCAGTACTTC
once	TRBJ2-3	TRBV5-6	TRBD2	CASSPTSGRVFSTDTQYF	TGTGCCAGCAGCCCGACTAGCGGGAGGGTCTTTAGCACAGATACGCAGTATTTT
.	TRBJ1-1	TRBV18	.	CASSRGSGAFF	TGTGCCAGCTCACGGGGGAGTGGAGCTTTCTTT
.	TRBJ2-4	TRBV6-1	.	CASSEEDKSRNIQYF	TGTGCCAGCAGTGAGGAGGACAAGTCGCGAAACATTCAGTACTTC
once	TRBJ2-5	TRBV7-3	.	CVSSFKGGQETQYF	TGTGTCAGCAGCTTCAAGGGGGGACAAGAGACCCAGTACTTC
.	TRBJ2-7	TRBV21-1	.	CASIRDRPPCGTSGVVYEQYF	TGTGCCAGCATCCGGGACAGGCCGCCCTGCGGGACTAGCGGGGTAGTCTACGAGCAGTACTTC
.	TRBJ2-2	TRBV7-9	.	CASSLVGGSAGELFF	TGTGCCAGCAGCTTAGTCGGCGGGTCGGCCGGGGAGCTGTTTTTT
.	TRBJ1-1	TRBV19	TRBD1	CASTRRDQGASEAFF	TGTGCCAGTACCCGAAGGGACCAGGGGGCGTCTGAAGCTTTCTTT
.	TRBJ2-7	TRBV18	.	CASSPNTDYEQYF	TGTGCCAGCTCACCAAACACCGACTACGAGCAGTACTTC
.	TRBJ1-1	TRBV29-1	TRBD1	CSVWDRGTDTEAFF	TGCAGCGTATGGGACAGGGGAACGGACACTGAAGCTTTCTTT
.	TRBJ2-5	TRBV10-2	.	CASSEARGHLRETQYF	TGCGCCAGCAGTGAGGCCCGGGGACATTTAAGAGAGACCCAGTACTTC
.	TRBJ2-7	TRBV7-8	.	CASSLTTGRRLEQYF	TGTGCCAGCAGCTTAACGACAGGTCGGCGTCTGGAGCAGTACTTC
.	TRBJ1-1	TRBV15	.	CATSERARATEAFF	TGTGCCACCAGCGAGAGAGCCAGGGCCACTGAAGCTTTCTTT
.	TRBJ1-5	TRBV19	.	CASKDQVGQPQHF	TGTGCCAGTAAGGATCAGGTAGGGCAGCCCCAGCATTTT
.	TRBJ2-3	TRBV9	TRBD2	CASSVTSGRRGPLGDTQYF	TGTGCCAGCAGCGTGACTAGCGGGAGGAGGGGCCCATTGGGGGATACGCAGTATTTT
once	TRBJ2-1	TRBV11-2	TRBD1	CASSLDIRRQGDNEQFF	TGTGCCAGCAGCTTAGATATTAGGAGACAGGGGGATAATGAGCAGTTCTTC
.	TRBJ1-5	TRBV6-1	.	CASNSQLNQPQHF	TGTGCCAGCAATTCACAGCTAAATCAGCCCCAGCATTTT
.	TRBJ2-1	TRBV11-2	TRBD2	CASSLSGLAGGPLNEQFF	TGTGCCAGCAGCTTAAGTGGGCTAGCGGGAGGGCCTTTAAATGAGCAGTTCTTC
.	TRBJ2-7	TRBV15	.	CATSRDRSYEQYF	TGTGCCACCAGCAGAGATCGGTCTTACGAGCAGTACTTC
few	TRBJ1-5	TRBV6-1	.	CASMMWVGQPQHF	TGTGCCAGCATGATGTGGGTGGGTCAGCCCCAGCATTTT
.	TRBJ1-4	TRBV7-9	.	CASSLAGVNEKLFF	TGTGCCAGCAGCTTAGCAGGGGTTAATGAAAAACTGTTTTTT
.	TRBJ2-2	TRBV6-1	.	CASSVRRAGTGELFF	TGTGCCAGCAGTGTACGCAGGGCGGGGACCGGGGAGCTGTTTTTT
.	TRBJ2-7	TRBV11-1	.	CASSLKRGGSYEQYF	TGTGCCAGCAGCTTAAAGCGAGGGGGGTCCTACGAGCAGTACTTC
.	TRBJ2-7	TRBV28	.	CASSFRDLGTYEQYF	TGTGCCAGCAGTTTCCGGGACCTCGGGACCTACGAGCAGTACTTC
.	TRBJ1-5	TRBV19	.	CASSIYQGNQPQHF	TGTGCCAGTAGTATCTACCAGGGGAATCAGCCCCAGCATTTT
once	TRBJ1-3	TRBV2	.	CASGGGGSGNTIYF	TGTGCCAGCGGGGGAGGGGGCTCTGGAAACACCATATATTTT
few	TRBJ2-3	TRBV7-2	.	CASRVITRNYTDTQYF	TGTGCCAGCCGCGTCATTACTAGAAATTACACAGATACGCAGTATTTT
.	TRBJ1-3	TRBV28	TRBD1	CASSPGQVYSGNTIYF	TGTGCCAGCAGCCCCGGACAGGTTTATTCCGGAAACACCATATATTTT